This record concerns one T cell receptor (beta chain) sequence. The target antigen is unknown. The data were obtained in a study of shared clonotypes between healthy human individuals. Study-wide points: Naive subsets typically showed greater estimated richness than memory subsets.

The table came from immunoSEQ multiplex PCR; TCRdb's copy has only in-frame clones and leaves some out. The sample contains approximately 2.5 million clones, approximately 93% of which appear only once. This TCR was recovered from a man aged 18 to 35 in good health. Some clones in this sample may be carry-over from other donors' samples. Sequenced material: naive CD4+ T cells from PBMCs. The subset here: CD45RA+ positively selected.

The CDR3 bases are TGTGCCAGCAGCATGACAGGGAACTATGGCTACACCTTC. Amino acid sequence: CASSMTGNYGYTF. The chain uses TRBV7-2 and TRBJ1-2, with TRBD1 matching 7 bases. CDR1 is SGHTA and CDR2 is FQGNSA in the germline V gene. The ends lost 5 bases at V and 2 bases at J; junction bases unmatched: 2. The CDR3 totals 13 residues.